This T cell receptor beta chain was identified in a study of identical twins. General study results and limits: Fewer insertions characterized abundant cord blood beta clonotypes, whereas memory repertoires showed none. Out-of-frame alpha sequences shared by twins were enriched for low generation probability. Twin pairs had excess sharing that was weaker in beta out-of-frame sequences.

The V gene's germline CDR1 is LGHDT and CDR2 YNNKEL (reference sequence). CDR3 size: 16 residues. V lost 4 bases, J lost 0 bases, and 12 bases lay in between. Worth noting for this clonotype: What it binds is not known.

MiXCR was run by TCRdb on the 5' RACE reads, yielding one entry per CDR3 protein. The sample has 1.5 million to 2 million distinct CDR3 sequences, 32% seen once. The sample was cord blood. The source is a newborn girl in good health. V gene TRBV3-1 combines with J gene TRBJ1-4; perhaps TRBD1 as D (6 bases). The CDR3: CASSPGTPATNEKLFF. For the CDR3, the DNA is TGTGCCAGCAGCCCCGGGACACCAGCAACTAATGAAAAACTGTTTTTT. The full variable domain, rest sourced from reference TRBV3-1 and TRBJ1-4, is DTAVSQTPKYLVTQMGNDKSIKCEQNLGHDTMYWYKQDSKKFLKIMFSYNNKELIINETVPNRFSPKSPDKAHLNLHINSLELGDSAVYFCASSPGTPATNEKLFFGSGTQLSVL.